Presented here are 18 T cell receptor beta chains from one specimen sequenced in a study of shared clonotypes between healthy human individuals. Only in-frame clones appear in the TCRdb table, and some are missing; sequencing was by immunoSEQ multiplex PCR. The table has about 510,000 clones, approximately 79% seen once; the top ten hold around 13%. Sequenced input: PBMCs. The receptors were sampled from a woman aged 40 to 55 in good health. Some clones in this sample may be carry-over from other donors' samples.

The chain recombines TRBV7-3 with TRBJ1-2; D is perhaps TRBD1 (6 bases). The germline gives CDR1 SGHTA, CDR2 FQGTGA. Trimming cost V 2 bases and J 8 bases, with 9 bases left between them. The CDR3 consists of 12 residues. The CDR3 DNA follows: TGTGCCAGCAGCTTAGCAGGACAGGGCTACACCTTC. Encoded protein: CASSLAGQGYTF.

The chain recombines TRBV6-1 with TRBJ2-1; 11 bases map to TRBD2. The CDR3 consists of 13 residues. Looked up from germline, CDR1 is MNHNS and CDR2 is SASEGT. The CDR3 bases are TGTGCACACCAACTAGCGGGAGTTGGTGAGCAGTTCTTC. It codes for CAHQLAGVGEQFF.

This chain links TRBV2 with TRBJ2-6, with D tentatively TRBD1 (6 bases). V was trimmed by 5 bases and J by 0 bases, leaving 8 bases between them. The germline gives CDR1 SNHLY, CDR2 FYNNEI. CDR3 length equals 15 residues. Written as DNA, the CDR3 is TGTGCCAGCAGTAGACAGGCCTCTGGGGCCAACGTCCTGACTTTC. It codes for CASSRQASGANVLTF.

This chain links TRBV7-2 with TRBJ2-3; 12 nucleotides agree with TRBD2. Trimming took 5 bases from V and 4 from J; bases not matched to a gene: 7. Germline V lookup: CDR1 SGHTA, CDR2 FQGNSA. The CDR3 length is 16 residues. The CDR3 DNA reads as TGTGCCAGCAGCCTCACTAGCGGGAGGACCCCAGATACGCAGTATTTT. Its translation: CASSLTSGRTPDTQYF. Together with reference TRBV7-2 and TRBJ2-3, the CDR3 gives the full variable domain: GAGVSQSPSNKVTEKGKDVELRCDPISGHTALYWYRQSLGQGLEFLIYFQGNSAPDKSGLPSDRFSAERTGGSVSTLTIQRTQQEDSAVYLCASSLTSGRTPDTQYFGPGTRLTVL.

The chain combines TRBV25-1 with TRBJ1-5, with D tentatively TRBD1 (6 bases). V lost 3 bases, J lost 7 bases, and 16 bases lay in between. CDR3 length: 15 residues. Looked up from germline, CDR1 is MGHDK and CDR2 is SYGVNS. CDR3 coding DNA: TGTGCCAGCAGTGAGCTCCGGGACACTGAACAGCCCCAGCATTTT. Translation gives CASSELRDTEQPQHF.

This chain links TRBV5-4 with TRBJ1-1, with TRBD1 matching over 7 bases. The CDR3 sequence is 15 residues long. V was clipped by 3 bases and J by 4 bases; unmatched bases: 9. Germline CDR1 SGHNT, CDR2 YYREEE (reference sequence). CDR3 protein: CASSSLRDRFTEAFF. As DNA, the CDR3 is TGTGCCAGCAGCTCTCTCCGGGACAGATTCACTGAAGCTTTCTTT.

In regard to this clone: One junction end does not reproduce the germline sequence, and a read error may be involved. This rearrangement joins TRBV4-2 to TRBJ1-4, with no clear D. The CDR3 runs to 12 residues. Germline assignment: CDR1 LGHNA and CDR2 YNFKEQ. The CDR3: CASSQDLIIQVF. The CDR3 region has the DNA TGTGCCAGCAGCCAAGATCTGATCATCCAGGTTTTT.

This chain links TRBV5-1 with TRBJ2-7; the D gene is possibly TRBD2 (6 bases). CDR1 SGHRS and CDR2 YFSETQ come from the germline V gene. V lost 1 base and J lost 4, with 9 bases in between. The CDR3 runs 13 residues. CDR3 coding DNA: TGCGCCAGCAGCTTGCCGGGGAGGTACGAGCAGTACTTC. It is translated as CASSLPGRYEQYF.

This chain joins TRBV19 and TRBJ1-5; D call uncertain. V was cut by 5 bases and J by 4 bases, with 6 bases left in between. This CDR3 is built from 12 residues. Germline V CDR1 and CDR2: LNHDA, SQIVND (reference sequence). CDR3 DNA sequence: TGTGCCAGTAGTCGGATAAATCAGCCCCAGCATTTT. Translated, it gives CASSRINQPQHF. The full variable domain, rest sourced from reference TRBV19 and TRBJ1-5, is DGGITQSPKYLFRKEGQNVTLSCEQNLNHDAMYWYRQDPGQGLRLIYYSQIVNDFQKGDIAEGYSVSREKKESFPLTVTSAQKNPTAFYLCASSRINQPQHFGDGTRLSIL.

The rearrangement uses TRBV28 and TRBJ1-3; D not resolved. This CDR3 comprises 14 residues. Germline-derived CDR1 and CDR2 are MDHEN and SYDVKM. V dropped 3 bases and J dropped 0 bases, with 6 bases sitting between them. CDR3 sequence (DNA): TGTGCCAGCAGTTTCCTTCACTCTGGAAACACCATATATTTT. Translation gives CASSFLHSGNTIYF.

This clone was counted a few times. This CDR3 reads CASSYGTDNTGELFF. Written as DNA, the CDR3 is TGTGCCAGCAGTTACGGGACAGACAACACCGGGGAGCTGTTTTTT. The V and J genes are TRBV6-6 and TRBJ2-2, with TRBD1 matching 7 bases. Germline trimming cut 2 bases from V and 2 bases from J; bases unmatched to any gene: 2. The CDR3 contains 15 residues. Germline V gene sequence: CDR1 MNHNY, CDR2 SVGAGI (reference sequence).

The sample holds a few counts of this clone. This rearrangement joins TRBV30 to TRBJ2-2; the match to TRBD2 covers 7 bases. CDR1 and CDR2 (germline): GTSNPN, SVGIG (reference sequence). The V segment lost 5 bases and the J segment 7 bases; nucleotides outside the gene matches: 10. CDR3 size: 14 residues. The CDR3 here is CAWDLGRAVGELFF. As DNA, the CDR3 is TGTGCCTGGGACCTTGGGAGGGCTGTCGGGGAGCTGTTTTTT.

The V gene is TRBV20-1, the J gene TRBJ1-2; no clear D gene. Trimming removed 7 bases at V and 4 bases at J, with 10 bases between. The CDR3 is made up of 11 amino acids. The germline V gene has CDR1 DFQATT and CDR2 SNEGSKA (reference sequence). CDR3 sequence (DNA): TGCAGTGGTGAACAAGTCTATGGCTACACCTTC. Translated: CSGEQVYGYTF.

The chain joins TRBV9 to TRBJ2-1; D might be TRBD2 (6 bases). CDR1 is SGDLS, CDR2 YYNGEE, per germline. Trimming pared 0 bases from V and 9 bases from J, leaving 13 bases between. This CDR3 is 14 amino acids long. CDR3 nucleotide sequence: TGTGCCAGCAGCGTAGCCCAAACTAGCAGTGAGCAGTTCTTC. Its translation: CASSVAQTSSEQFF.

The CDR3 sequence is CASSIGGTSGRSFYEQFF. The DNA for the CDR3 is TGTGCCAGTAGTATTGGGGGGACTAGCGGGAGATCCTTCTATGAGCAGTTCTTC. The chain carries TRBV19 and TRBJ2-1; 14 nucleotides line up with TRBD2. CDR1 and CDR2 from the germline V gene are LNHDA and SQIVND (reference sequence). V shed 3 bases, J shed 8 bases, and the junction held 12 bases outside the gene matches. CDR3 length: 18 residues.

The chain uses TRBV5-6 and TRBJ2-5; the D gene is possibly TRBD2 (5 bases). CDR3 length equals 13 residues. Trimming left V 2 bases short and J 6 bases short, with 11 bases between. Germline V CDR1 and CDR2: SGHDT, YYEEEE. In nucleotides, the CDR3 is TGTGCCAGCAGCTTCCCCGGGGTCCAGACCCAGTACTTC. It codes for CASSFPGVQTQYF.

The chain uses TRBV7-2 and TRBJ2-3; D perhaps matches TRBD1 (6 bases). The ends were cut back, 2 bases at V and 5 bases at J, with 14 bases in the middle. Per germline, CDR1 SGHTA and CDR2 FQGNSA. The CDR3 extends over 15 amino acids. For the CDR3, the DNA is TGTGCCAGCAGCTTATCGGGACACGGTGGAGATACGCAGTATTTT. Translation: CASSLSGHGGDTQYF.

The chain is built from TRBV5-1 and TRBJ1-1; the D gene is possibly TRBD1 (5 bases). V lost 5 bases and J 0 bases, leaving 8 bases between the germline ends. Germline V lookup: CDR1 SGHRS, CDR2 YFSETQ. CDR3 length: 13 amino acids. This CDR3 is CASRMGVNTEAFF. CDR3 coding DNA: TGCGCCAGCAGGATGGGGGTGAACACTGAAGCTTTCTTT.